This is a list of T cell receptor beta chains from one sample in a study of blood T cells in healthy people across ages. TCRdb used MiXCR to reprocess the 5' RACE reads, holding one entry per CDR3 protein. Altogether over 1,500,000 distinct CDR3 sequences are present, 30% to 40% being singletons, with the ten largest covering about 21%. Sample: blood. The receptors originated from a human donor in good health. CDR3s include the opening cysteine and the closing phenylalanine or tryptophan. Each record gives: V gene, clone size, J gene, D gene, CDR3 protein, CDR3 DNA. D genes are given only for firm matches. Size values are once, few and many counts, or a class for expanded clones, and some rows have none.

TRBV20-1	.	TRBJ2-5	.	CGVIDYGETQYF	TGCGGTGTAATAGACTACGGAGAGACCCAGTACTTC
TRBV28	few	TRBJ2-3	.	CASMNGGYTDTQYF	TGTGCCAGCATGAACGGGGGTTACACAGATACGCAGTATTTT
TRBV7-8	.	TRBJ2-7	TRBD1	CATTWTGLREQYF	TGTGCCACCACATGGACAGGTCTCCGCGAGCAGTACTTC
TRBV7-2	.	TRBJ2-5	.	CASSLGFTQETQYF	TGTGCCAGCAGCTTAGGCTTTACTCAAGAGACCCAGTACTTC
TRBV5-1	.	TRBJ2-7	.	CASSLTGNQYEQYF	TGCGCCAGTAGCTTAACGGGGAATCAATACGAGCAGTACTTC
TRBV6-4	many	TRBJ2-3	TRBD2	CASSDSDGGAGTDTQYF	TGTGCCAGCAGTGACTCGGACGGGGGGGCTGGCACAGATACGCAGTATTTT
TRBV7-7	.	TRBJ2-1	TRBD1	CASSPGQGVHNEQFF	TGTGCTAGCAGTCCGGGACAGGGGGTCCACAATGAGCAGTTCTTC
TRBV15	few	TRBJ1-1	.	CATSRMTGTMNTEAFF	TGTGCTACCAGCAGGATGACAGGAACGATGAACACTGAAGCTTTCTTT
TRBV7-9	.	TRBJ2-1	.	CASSFRAGIYNEQFF	TGTGCCAGCAGCTTTAGGGCGGGGATATACAATGAGCAGTTCTTC
TRBV4-1	.	TRBJ1-2	.	CASSQGGFGGYTF	TGCGCCAGCAGCCAAGGAGGGTTTGGCGGCTACACCTTC
TRBV20-1	once	TRBJ2-6	.	CSAGTPGSGANVLTF	TGCAGTGCTGGAACCCCAGGCTCTGGGGCCAACGTCCTGACTTTC
TRBV15	.	TRBJ1-1	.	CATSRDPQGGTEAFF	TGTGCCACCAGCAGAGATCCGCAGGGAGGCACTGAAGCTTTCTTT
TRBV7-9	.	TRBJ2-7	.	CASSLAIGYAEQYF	TGTGCCAGCAGCTTAGCGATCGGCTATGCCGAGCAGTACTTC
TRBV5-1	.	TRBJ2-5	TRBD2	CASSLRLASETQYF	TGCGCCAGCAGCTTGAGACTAGCCTCAGAGACCCAGTACTTC
TRBV6-6	few	TRBJ1-5	.	CASSYPGMGSNQPQHF	TGTGCCAGCAGTTATCCCGGGATGGGGAGCAATCAGCCCCAGCATTTT
TRBV27	.	TRBJ1-2	.	CASSFQNRDGYTF	TGTGCCAGCAGTTTTCAAAACAGGGACGGCTACACCTTC
TRBV12-3/TRBV12-4	few	TRBJ2-7	.	CASSTHVEQYF	TGTGCCAGCAGCACACATGTGGAGCAGTACTTC
TRBV9	.	TRBJ2-7	.	CASSADGGEQYF	TGTGCCAGCAGCGCCGACGGGGGCGAGCAGTACTTC
TRBV7-2	many	TRBJ2-7	TRBD1	CASSLRDRGYEQYF	TGTGCCAGCAGTCTACGGGACAGGGGTTACGAGCAGTACTTC
TRBV3-1	once	TRBJ2-1	TRBD2	CASSYLTGLASDEQFF	TGTGCCAGCAGCTATTTGACGGGACTAGCATCGGATGAGCAGTTCTTC
TRBV29-1	.	TRBJ2-1	.	CSVVVGGNEQFF	TGCAGCGTTGTAGTCGGGGGCAATGAGCAGTTCTTC
TRBV12-3/TRBV12-4	few	TRBJ2-5	TRBD1	CASSFFRDRMQYF	TGTGCCAGCAGTTTTTTCCGGGACAGAATGCAGTACTTC
TRBV25-1	few	TRBJ2-7	.	CATAYGGPNYEQYF	TGTGCCACTGCGTACGGGGGGCCGAACTACGAGCAGTACTTC
TRBV19	few	TRBJ1-4	TRBD1	CASSPRTGGSEKLFF	TGTGCCAGTAGTCCTCGGACAGGGGGCAGTGAAAAACTGTTTTTT
TRBV19	few	TRBJ1-1	.	CASSTLGGRWTEAFF	TGTGCCAGTAGTACCCTCGGGGGGCGATGGACTGAAGCTTTCTTT
TRBV4-3	.	TRBJ2-3	.	CASSQGLLAGGGTDTQYF	TGCGCCAGCAGCCAAGGTCTCCTAGCTGGAGGGGGGACAGATACGCAGTATTTT
TRBV7-2	many	TRBJ1-2	TRBD1	CASSADRVRGYTF	TGTGCCAGCAGCGCCGACAGGGTACGGGGCTACACCTTC
TRBV6-1	.	TRBJ2-5	TRBD2	CASRSGGTQETQYF	TGTGCCAGCAGGAGCGGGGGCACACAAGAGACCCAGTACTTC
TRBV5-1	few	TRBJ2-3	.	CASSPTGFGDTQYF	TGCGCCAGCAGCCCGACGGGTTTCGGAGATACGCAGTATTTT
TRBV20-1	.	TRBJ1-2	TRBD1	CSADRGGGAYGYTF	TGCAGTGCTGACAGGGGCGGAGGGGCCTATGGCTACACCTTC
TRBV4-2	.	TRBJ1-2	.	CASSPRGFGYTF	TGTGCCAGCAGCCCTCGGGGCTTTGGCTACACCTTC
TRBV6-1	.	TRBJ2-7	TRBD1	CASSAPGTGDYEQYF	TGTGCCAGCAGTGCACCCGGGACAGGGGATTACGAGCAGTACTTC
TRBV24-1	once	TRBJ2-5	.	CATSDLVGPGTQYF	TGTGCCACCAGTGATTTAGTTGGGCCCGGGACCCAGTACTTC
TRBV25-1	.	TRBJ2-4	TRBD2	CASSEPGLASREQYF	TGTGCCAGCAGTGAGCCGGGACTAGCGTCGAGGGAGCAGTACTTC
TRBV2	.	TRBJ1-6	.	CASSVTGPGRSHF	TGTGCCAGCAGTGTAACAGGGCCCGGACGAAGCCACTTT
TRBV20-1	once	TRBJ1-2	.	CSALDTSVGIYGYTF	TGCAGTGCTTTGGACACCAGCGTCGGTATCTATGGCTACACCTTC
TRBV6-5	many	TRBJ2-3	TRBD2	CASSGLAGVTDTQYF	TGTGCCAGCAGCGGACTAGCGGGGGTTACAGATACGCAGTATTTT
TRBV20-1	.	TRBJ2-1	.	CSARDGVTGSYNEQFF	TGCAGTGCTAGAGATGGAGTAACCGGTTCCTACAATGAGCAGTTCTTC
TRBV6-2/TRBV6-3	few	TRBJ2-7	TRBD1	CASSYSGTGNYEQYF	TGTGCCAGCAGTTACTCCGGGACAGGGAACTACGAGCAGTACTTC
TRBV20-1	many	TRBJ2-7	TRBD1	CSATDLGTGDLYEQYF	TGCAGTGCCACCGATCTAGGGACAGGAGATTTATACGAGCAGTACTTC
TRBV6-6	few	TRBJ2-1	.	CASTGTGNNEQFF	TGTGCCAGCACAGGGACGGGGAACAATGAGCAGTTCTTC
TRBV2	.	TRBJ2-5	.	CASSEPVARWEETQYF	TGTGCCAGCAGTGAGCCGGTGGCAAGGTGGGAGGAGACCCAGTACTTC
TRBV20-1	.	TRBJ1-1	.	CSASPFQVAFF	TGCAGTGCTAGTCCCTTTCAAGTAGCTTTCTTT
TRBV19	few	TRBJ1-2	.	CASSSNPRGCYGYTF	TGTGCCAGTAGCAGTAATCCAAGGGGTTGCTATGGCTACACCTTC
TRBV6-1	.	TRBJ2-7	.	CASNWAGTYSYEQYF	TGTGCCAGCAACTGGGCGGGAACATACTCCTACGAGCAGTACTTC
TRBV5-1	.	TRBJ1-1	.	CASSLGGTSGAFF	TGCGCCAGCAGCTTGGGCGGGACATCGGGAGCTTTCTTT
TRBV7-3	many	TRBJ2-1	TRBD1	CASSENRGLHNEQFF	TGTGCCAGCAGTGAAAACAGGGGGCTTCACAATGAGCAGTTCTTC